The T cell receptor beta chain under discussion was sequenced for a study of blood T cell repertoires in COVID-19. Study as a whole: The United States, Italy and Spain supplied acute and convalescent COVID-19 samples. T cells, B-cell-depleted T cells, or PBMCs provided the cDNA or gDNA that served as material.

Authors' processing steps: Reference gene primer amplification yielded estimated nucleated cell counts. Measured with immunoSEQ multiplex PCR; TCRdb has only the in-frame clones, and not every one. V and J calls and clone size are given by that table; D and trimming were obtained from the DNA. The profile shows 40,000 to 50,000 clones, about 86% of them singletons. This clone was recorded a few times. Germline assignment: CDR1 LGHDT and CDR2 YNNKEL (reference sequence). CDR3 size: 14 residues. J was trimmed by 4 bases and V by 4 bases; bases with no gene match: 7. The sequenced sample was peripheral blood. The TCR sequence derives from a woman older than 75 with acute or convalescent COVID-19. The gene calls are TRBV3-1 (or the pseudogene TRBV3-2) and TRBJ2-7; 7 bases fit TRBD2. The CDR3 DNA is TGTGCCAGCAGCCCGGTGTCGGGGGGTTACGAGCAGTACTTC. It is translated as CASSPVSGGYEQYF.